The following is a T cell receptor beta chain sequence with its context. Germline V lookup: CDR1 SGHAT, CDR2 FQNNGV. The CDR3 has 17 amino acids. V lost 0 bases, J lost 5 bases, and 6 bases stayed unmatched. The data were obtained in a study of control samples from healthy donors and cancer patients. The table came from immunoSEQ multiplex PCR; TCRdb's copy has only in-frame clones and leaves some out. This table holds more than 85,000 clones, 88% found once. What was sequenced was PBMCs. The TCR comes from a woman aged 55-69 years with lung cancer. V and J are TRBV11-2 and TRBJ1-6; 8 bases fit TRBD1. CDR3 bases: TGTGCCAGCAGCTTAGATCTGGACAGGGTGGATAATTCACCCCTCCACTTT. Translation gives CASSLDLDRVDNSPLHF.